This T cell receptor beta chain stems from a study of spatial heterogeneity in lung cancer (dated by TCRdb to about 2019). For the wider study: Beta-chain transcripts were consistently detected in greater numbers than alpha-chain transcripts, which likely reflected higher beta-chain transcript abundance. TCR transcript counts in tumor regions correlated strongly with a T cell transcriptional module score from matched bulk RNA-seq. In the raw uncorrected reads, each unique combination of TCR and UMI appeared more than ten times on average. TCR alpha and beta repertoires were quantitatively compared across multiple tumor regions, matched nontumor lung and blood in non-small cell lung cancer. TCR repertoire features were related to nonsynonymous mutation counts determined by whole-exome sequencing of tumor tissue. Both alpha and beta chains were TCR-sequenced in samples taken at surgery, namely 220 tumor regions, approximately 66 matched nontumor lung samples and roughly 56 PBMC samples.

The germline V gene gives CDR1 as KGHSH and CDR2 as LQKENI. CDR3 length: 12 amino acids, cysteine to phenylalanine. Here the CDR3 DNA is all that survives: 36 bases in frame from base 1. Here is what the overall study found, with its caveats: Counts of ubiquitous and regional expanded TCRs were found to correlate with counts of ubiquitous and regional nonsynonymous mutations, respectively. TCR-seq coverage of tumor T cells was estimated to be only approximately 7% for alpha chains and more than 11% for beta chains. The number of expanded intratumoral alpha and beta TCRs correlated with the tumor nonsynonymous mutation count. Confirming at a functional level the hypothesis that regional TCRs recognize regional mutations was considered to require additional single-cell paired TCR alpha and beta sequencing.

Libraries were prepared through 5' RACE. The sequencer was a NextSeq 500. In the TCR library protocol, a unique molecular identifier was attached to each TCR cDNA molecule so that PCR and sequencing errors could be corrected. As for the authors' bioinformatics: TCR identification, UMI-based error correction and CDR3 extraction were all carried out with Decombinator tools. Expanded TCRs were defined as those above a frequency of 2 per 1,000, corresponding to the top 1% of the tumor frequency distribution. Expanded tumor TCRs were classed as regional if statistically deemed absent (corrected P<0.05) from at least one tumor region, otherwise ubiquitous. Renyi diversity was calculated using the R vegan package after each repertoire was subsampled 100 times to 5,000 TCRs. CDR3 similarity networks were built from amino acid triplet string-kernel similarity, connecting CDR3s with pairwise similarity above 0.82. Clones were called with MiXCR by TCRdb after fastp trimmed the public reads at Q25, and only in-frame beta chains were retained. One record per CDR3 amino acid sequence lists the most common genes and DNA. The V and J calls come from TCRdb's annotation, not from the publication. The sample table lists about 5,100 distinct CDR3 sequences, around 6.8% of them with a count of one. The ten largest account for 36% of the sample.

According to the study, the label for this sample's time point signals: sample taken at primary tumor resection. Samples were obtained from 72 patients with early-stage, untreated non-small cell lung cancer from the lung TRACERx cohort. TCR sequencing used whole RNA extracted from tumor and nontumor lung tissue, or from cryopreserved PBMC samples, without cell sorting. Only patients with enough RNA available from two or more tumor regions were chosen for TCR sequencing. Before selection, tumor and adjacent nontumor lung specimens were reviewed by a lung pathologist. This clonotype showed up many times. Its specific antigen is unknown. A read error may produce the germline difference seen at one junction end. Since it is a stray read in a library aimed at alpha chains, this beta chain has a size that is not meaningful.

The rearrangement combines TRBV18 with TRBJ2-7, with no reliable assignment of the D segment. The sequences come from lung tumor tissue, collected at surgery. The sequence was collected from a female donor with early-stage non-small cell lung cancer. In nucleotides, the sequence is TGTGCCAGCGCCCTCGCCTCCGACGAGCAGTACTTC. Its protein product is CASALASDEQYF. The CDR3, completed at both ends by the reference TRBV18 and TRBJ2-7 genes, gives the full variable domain NAGVMQNPRHLVRRRGQEARLRCSPMKGHSHVYWYRQLPEEGLKFMVYLQKENIIDESGMPKERFSAEFPKEGPSILRIQQVVRGDSAAYFCASALASDEQYFGPGTRLTVT.